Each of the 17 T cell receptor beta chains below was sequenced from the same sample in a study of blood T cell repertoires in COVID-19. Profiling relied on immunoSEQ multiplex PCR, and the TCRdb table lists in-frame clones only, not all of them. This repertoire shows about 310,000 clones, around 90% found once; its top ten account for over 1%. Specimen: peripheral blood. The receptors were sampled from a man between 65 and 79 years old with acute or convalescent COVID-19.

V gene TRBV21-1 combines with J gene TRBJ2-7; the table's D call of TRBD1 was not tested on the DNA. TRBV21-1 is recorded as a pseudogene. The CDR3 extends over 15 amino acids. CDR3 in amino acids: CASNYGQGPSYEQYF. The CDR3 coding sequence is TGTGCCAGCAACTATGGACAGGGGCCCTCCTACGAGCAGTACTTC.

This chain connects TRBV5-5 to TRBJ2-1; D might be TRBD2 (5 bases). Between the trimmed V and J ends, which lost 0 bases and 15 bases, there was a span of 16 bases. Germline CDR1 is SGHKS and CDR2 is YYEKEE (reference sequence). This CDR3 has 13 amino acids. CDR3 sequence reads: CASSLAQNVGGFF. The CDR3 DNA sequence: TGTGCCAGCAGCTTGGCGCAGAACGTAGGAGGGTTCTTC.

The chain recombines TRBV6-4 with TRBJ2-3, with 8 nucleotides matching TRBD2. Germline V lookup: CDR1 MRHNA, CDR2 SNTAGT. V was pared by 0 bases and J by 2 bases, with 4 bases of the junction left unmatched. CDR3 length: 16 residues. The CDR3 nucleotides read TGTGCCAGCAGTGACTCGGCGGGGGGCAACACAGATACGCAGTATTTT. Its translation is CASSDSAGGNTDTQYF.

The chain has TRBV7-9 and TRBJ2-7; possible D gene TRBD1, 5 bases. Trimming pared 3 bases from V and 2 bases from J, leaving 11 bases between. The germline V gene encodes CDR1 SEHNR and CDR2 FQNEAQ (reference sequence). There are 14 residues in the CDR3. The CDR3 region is CASSFTGTPYEQYF. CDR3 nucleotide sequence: TGTGCCAGCAGCTTCACAGGTACCCCCTACGAGCAGTACTTC. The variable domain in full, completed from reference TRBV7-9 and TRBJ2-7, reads DTGVSQNPRHKITKRGQNVTFRCDPISEHNRLYWYRQTLGQGPEFLTYFQNEAQLEKSRLLSDRFSAERPKGSFSTLEIQRTEQGDSAMYLCASSFTGTPYEQYFGPGTRLTVT.

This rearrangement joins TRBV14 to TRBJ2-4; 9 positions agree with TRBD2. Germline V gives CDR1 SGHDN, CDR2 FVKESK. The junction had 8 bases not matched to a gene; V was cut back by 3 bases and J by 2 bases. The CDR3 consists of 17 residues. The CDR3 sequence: CASSHTSGLLTKNIQYF. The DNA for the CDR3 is TGTGCCAGCAGCCACACTAGCGGGCTCTTGACCAAAAACATTCAGTACTTC.

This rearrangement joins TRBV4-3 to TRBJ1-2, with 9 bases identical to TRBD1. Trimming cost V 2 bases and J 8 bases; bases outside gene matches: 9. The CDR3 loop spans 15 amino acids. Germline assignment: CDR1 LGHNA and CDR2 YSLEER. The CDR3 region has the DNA TGCGCCAGCAGCCAAACAGGGGGCGTTACGGGCGGCTACACCTTC. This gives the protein CASSQTGGVTGGYTF.

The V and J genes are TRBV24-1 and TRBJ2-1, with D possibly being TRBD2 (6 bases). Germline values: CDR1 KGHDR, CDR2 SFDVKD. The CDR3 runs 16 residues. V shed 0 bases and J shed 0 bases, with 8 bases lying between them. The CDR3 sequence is CATSDLRGSSYNEQFF. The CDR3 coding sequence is TGTGCCACCAGTGATTTGCGGGGGAGCTCCTACAATGAGCAGTTCTTC.

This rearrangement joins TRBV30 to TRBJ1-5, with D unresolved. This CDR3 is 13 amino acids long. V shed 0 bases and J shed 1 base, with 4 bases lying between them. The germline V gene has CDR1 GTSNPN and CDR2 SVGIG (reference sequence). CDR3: CAWSVQSNQPQHF. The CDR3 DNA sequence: TGTGCCTGGAGTGTACAGAGCAATCAGCCCCAGCATTTT.

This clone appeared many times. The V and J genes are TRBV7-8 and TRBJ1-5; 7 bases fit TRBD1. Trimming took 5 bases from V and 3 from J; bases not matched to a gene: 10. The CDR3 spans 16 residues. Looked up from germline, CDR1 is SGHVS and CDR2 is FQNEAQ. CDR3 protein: CASSPLDRSNNQPQHF. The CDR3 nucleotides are TGTGCCAGCAGCCCTCTGGACAGGAGCAACAATCAGCCCCAGCATTTT.

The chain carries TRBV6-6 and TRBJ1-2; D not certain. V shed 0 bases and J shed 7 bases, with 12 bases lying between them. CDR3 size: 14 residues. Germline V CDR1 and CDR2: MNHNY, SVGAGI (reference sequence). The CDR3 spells CASSYSSDIGGYTF. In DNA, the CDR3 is TGTGCCAGCAGTTACTCGAGTGACATCGGTGGCTACACCTTC.

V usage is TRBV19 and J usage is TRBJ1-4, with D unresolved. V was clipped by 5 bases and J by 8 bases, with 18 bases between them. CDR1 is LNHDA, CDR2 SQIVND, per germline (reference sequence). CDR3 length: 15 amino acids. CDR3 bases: TGTGCCAGTAGTCTCGTTGGAGGGTTCAGAGAAAAACTGTTTTTT. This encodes CASSLVGGFREKLFF. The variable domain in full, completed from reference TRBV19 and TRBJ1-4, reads DGGITQSPKYLFRKEGQNVTLSCEQNLNHDAMYWYRQDPGQGLRLIYYSQIVNDFQKGDIAEGYSVSREKKESFPLTVTSAQKNPTAFYLCASSLVGGFREKLFFGSGTQLSVL.

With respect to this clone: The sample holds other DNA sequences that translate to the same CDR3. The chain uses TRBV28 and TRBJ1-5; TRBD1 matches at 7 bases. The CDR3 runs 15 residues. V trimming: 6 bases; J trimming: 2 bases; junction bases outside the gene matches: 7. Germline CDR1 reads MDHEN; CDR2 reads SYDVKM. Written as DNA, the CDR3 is TGTGCCAGCAGACCTCCAACAGGGGGCAATCAGCCCCAGCATTTT. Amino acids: CASRPPTGGNQPQHF. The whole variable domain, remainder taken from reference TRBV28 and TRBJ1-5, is DVKVTQSSRYLVKRTGEKVFLECVQDMDHENMFWYRQDPGLGLRLIYFSYDVKMKEKGDIPEGYSVSREKKERFSLILESASTNQTSMYLCASRPPTGGNQPQHFGDGTRLSIL.

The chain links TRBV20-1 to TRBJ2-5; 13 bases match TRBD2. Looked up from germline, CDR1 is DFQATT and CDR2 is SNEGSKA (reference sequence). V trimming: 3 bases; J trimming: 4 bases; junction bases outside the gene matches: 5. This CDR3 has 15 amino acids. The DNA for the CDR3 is TGCAGTGCTAGTGGACTAGCGGGAGTGGGAGAGACCCAGTACTTC. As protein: CSASGLAGVGETQYF.

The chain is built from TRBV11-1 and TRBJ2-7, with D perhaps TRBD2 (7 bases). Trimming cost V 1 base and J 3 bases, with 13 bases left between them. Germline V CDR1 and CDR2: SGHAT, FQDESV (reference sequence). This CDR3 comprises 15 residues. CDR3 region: CASSLDRGAFYEQYF. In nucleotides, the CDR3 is TGTGCCAGCAGCTTAGACCGGGGGGCCTTCTACGAGCAGTACTTC.

CDR3 loop: CASSWRGTDSSPLHF. The CDR3 DNA sequence: TGCGCCAGCAGCTGGAGGGGGACAGACTCTTCACCCCTCCACTTT. This rearrangement joins TRBV5-1 to TRBJ1-6; 7 bases match TRBD1. This CDR3 has 15 amino acids. The germline V gene encodes CDR1 SGHRS and CDR2 YFSETQ. With V trimmed by 3 bases and J by 9 bases, 9 bases remained unmatched. Looking up the rest from reference TRBV5-1 and TRBJ1-6 gives the full variable domain: KAGVTQTPRYLIKTRGQQVTLSCSPISGHRSVSWYQQTPGQGLQFLFEYFSETQRNKGNFPGRFSGRQFSNSRSEMNVSTLELGDSALYLCASSWRGTDSSPLHFGNGTRLTVT.

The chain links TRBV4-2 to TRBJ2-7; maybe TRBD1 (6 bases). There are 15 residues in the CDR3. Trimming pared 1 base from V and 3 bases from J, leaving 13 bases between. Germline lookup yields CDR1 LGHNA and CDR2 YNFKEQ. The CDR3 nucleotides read TGTGCCAGCAGCCAAGGGCAGGGGCTAGACTACGAGCAGTACTTC. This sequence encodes CASSQGQGLDYEQYF.

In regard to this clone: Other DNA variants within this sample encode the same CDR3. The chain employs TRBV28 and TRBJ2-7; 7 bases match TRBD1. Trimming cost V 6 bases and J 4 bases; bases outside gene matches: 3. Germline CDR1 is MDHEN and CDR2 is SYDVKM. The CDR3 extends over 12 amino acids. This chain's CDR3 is CASSLTGYEQYF. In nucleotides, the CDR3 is TGTGCCAGCAGCCTGACAGGGTACGAGCAGTACTTC.